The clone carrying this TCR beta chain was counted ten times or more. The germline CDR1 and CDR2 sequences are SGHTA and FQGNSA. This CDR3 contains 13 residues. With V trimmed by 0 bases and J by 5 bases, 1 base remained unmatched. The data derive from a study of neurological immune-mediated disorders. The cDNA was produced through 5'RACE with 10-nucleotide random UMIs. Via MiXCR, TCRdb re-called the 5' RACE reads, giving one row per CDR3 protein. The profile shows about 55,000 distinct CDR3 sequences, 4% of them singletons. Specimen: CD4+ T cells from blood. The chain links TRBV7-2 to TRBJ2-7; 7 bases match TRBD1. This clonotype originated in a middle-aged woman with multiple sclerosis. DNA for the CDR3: TGTGCCAGCAGCTTAGCAGGGGGCGACGAGCAGTACTTC. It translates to CASSLAGGDEQYF.